This T cell receptor (beta chain) was retrieved from a study of naive and memory T cell subsets. The study's findings and limits: Between naive and memory subsets, TCR abundance power law exponents differed. A few larger clonotypes appeared in naive repertoires, especially CD8, possibly memory cells re-expressing CD45RA. In naive cells, over 95% of TCR sequences were seen only once.

Comments on this clonotype: Its antigen is not identified.

Both TRBC1 and TRBC2 were covered by a beta constant-region primer of two equimolar oligonucleotides. Four rounds of PCR amplified the ligated cDNA using nested alpha and beta constant-region primers plus SP2. MiXCR was run by TCRdb on the UMI-ligation and nested PCR reads, yielding one entry per CDR3 protein. The data show around 93,000 distinct CDR3 sequences, about 11% seen once. This CDR3 comprises 12 residues. Trimming cost V 1 base and J 11 bases, with 11 bases left between them. Germline V gene sequence: CDR1 LNHNV, CDR2 YYDKDF (reference sequence). Sequences were obtained from naive CD4+ T cells from blood. This chain connects TRBV15 to TRBJ1-1; tentative D call: TRBD1 (6 bases). This receptor was obtained from a human donor in good health. The CDR3 is CATSRVLGGAFF. CDR3 DNA sequence: TGTGCCACCAGCAGAGTACTGGGGGGCGCTTTCTTT.